This T cell receptor beta chain was sequenced in a study of T cell responses to AZD1222 COVID-19 vaccine. TCRdb's copy holds only in-frame clones and misses some; the assay was immunoSEQ multiplex PCR. This table holds fewer than 65,000 clones, 70% to 90% found once. Study-level points and caveats: In a largely white British group with more females than males, clonal diversity was possibly underestimated.

The germline V gene has CDR1 GTSNPN and CDR2 SVGIG (reference sequence). The CDR3 totals 14 residues. Unmatched junction bases numbered 6, after V lost 0 bases and J lost 5 bases. On this clone: Its cognate antigen is unknown.

This chain uses TRBV30 with TRBJ2-5; 7 bases agree with TRBD2. The clonotype originates from an adult who received the AZD1222 COVID-19 vaccine. Sample: peripheral blood, taken 28 days after the second AZD1222 dose. CDR3 nucleotides: TGTGCCTGGAGTGTGGGGAGGGGAGGGGAGACCCAGTACTTC. It encodes CAWSVGRGGETQYF.